The 19 T cell receptor beta chains listed next were all sequenced from one sample in a study of molecular identifiers for immune sequencing clone quantification. TCRdb analysed the PCR reads with MiXCR anew, one entry per CDR3 protein. The sample lists over 550,000 distinct CDR3 sequences, roughly 27% seen once, with about 0.78% in the top ten. Input material: naive CD8+ T cells from blood, with Jurkat cell RNA spiked in. Subset reported: FACS-sorted CD8+CD4-CCR7+CD45RA+ naive T cells. The receptors originated from a human donor in good health. Some libraries in this study had Jurkat cell RNA spiked in.

This clonotype was seen a few times. This chain connects TRBV2 to TRBJ2-2; D gene ambiguous. Germline loops: CDR1 SNHLY, CDR2 FYNNEI. V lost 1 base and J 3 bases, leaving 3 bases between the germline ends. The CDR3 contains 13 residues. The CDR3 loop is CASSEVYTGELFF. DNA for the CDR3: TGTGCCAGCAGTGAAGTTTACACCGGGGAGCTGTTTTTT.

This clonotype was seen many times. The chain has TRBV11-2 and TRBJ1-1, with D perhaps TRBD1 (5 bases). This CDR3 region has 12 residues. Germline CDR1 reads SGHAT; CDR2 reads FQNNGV. V shed 7 bases and J shed 0 bases, with 6 bases lying between them. For the CDR3, the DNA is TGTGCCAGCAAGGGGCTGAACACTGAAGCTTTCTTT. Residues: CASKGLNTEAFF.

The chain has TRBV9 and TRBJ2-1; TRBD2 aligns across 7 bases. The J segment lost 7 bases and the V segment lost 4 bases, leaving 11 bases of the junction unmatched. The CDR3 is 15 amino acids. Per germline, CDR1 SGDLS and CDR2 YYNGEE. The CDR3 DNA reads TGTGCCAGCAGCCCACCGGGACTACACACAAATGAGCAGTTCTTC. Its translation: CASSPPGLHTNEQFF.

The table lists this clonotype with a few counts. This sequence joins TRBV30 and TRBJ2-5, with unresolved D. The germline CDR1 and CDR2 sequences are GTSNPN and SVGIG (reference sequence). The CDR3 covers 12 residues. Trimming shortened V by 1 base and J by 4 bases, and 7 bases separated the two germline ends. The CDR3 DNA follows: TGTGCCTGGAGTGCGCTGCGAGAGACCCAGTACTTC. Encoded protein: CAWSALRETQYF.

Only one count was recorded for this clonotype. The genes are TRBV12-3 or TRBV12-4 and TRBJ2-7; 8 bases are shared with TRBD2. V lost 3 bases to trimming and J lost 3 bases; unmatched junction nucleotides: 7. This CDR3 comprises 15 residues. CDR3 loop: CASSFGIGGGYEQYF. CDR3 sequence (DNA): TGTGCCAGCAGTTTCGGTATCGGGGGGGGCTACGAGCAGTACTTC.

This clonotype was counted many times. The genes are TRBV4-1 and TRBJ2-7; D gene ambiguous. The CDR3 consists of 14 residues. Germline loops: CDR1 MGHRA, CDR2 YSYEKL. The V end lost 5 bases, the J end lost 4 bases, and 15 bases lay between the germline ends. The CDR3 DNA reads TGCGCCAGCAGCAGACCGGGCCAGAGGTACGAGCAGTACTTC. Translating it yields CASSRPGQRYEQYF.

This clonotype has a count of ten or more. An end of the junction differs from the germline gene, which may be a read error. The rearrangement uses TRBV4-3 and TRBJ2-7, with D perhaps matching TRBD1 (5 bases). This CDR3 contains 13 residues. CDR1 and CDR2 from the germline V gene are LGHNA and YSLEER. As DNA, the CDR3 is TGTGCCAGCAGCCAAGGACAAGATTACGAGCAGTACTTC. As protein: CASSQGQDYEQYF.

Turning to this clonotype: A much larger clone lies a single base off, so this may be a read error. The chain employs TRBV28 and TRBJ2-4; 8 bases agree with TRBD1. The germline V gene encodes CDR1 MDHEN and CDR2 SYDVKM. CDR3 length: 13 amino acids. As DNA, the CDR3 is TGTGCAGTCACGGAGGGACAGGTGAACGTTCAGTACTTC. Its translation is CAVTEGQVNVQYF.

In its sample, this clonotype was seen many times. The V gene is TRBV7-8, the J gene TRBJ2-3; 14 nucleotides match TRBD2. Germline V gene data show CDR1 as SGHVS and CDR2 as FQNEAQ. The trim removed 7 bases at V and 3 bases at J, leaving 18 bases unmatched. This CDR3 comprises 20 residues. DNA of the CDR3: TGTGCCAGCAATGGGGTGGCGACTAGCGGGGGGGCCTTTGAGACAGATACGCAGTATTTT. Its protein is CASNGVATSGGAFETDTQYF. The full variable domain, in which reference TRBV7-8 and TRBJ2-3 provide the parts outside the CDR3, is GAGVSQSPRYKVAKRGQDVALRCDPISGHVSLFWYQQALGQGPEFLTYFQNEAQLDKSGLPSDRFFAERPEGSVSTLKIQRTQQEDSAVYLCASNGVATSGGAFETDTQYFGPGTRLTVL.

The genes are TRBV12-3 or TRBV12-4 and TRBJ2-7; D is possibly TRBD1 (6 bases). Trimming took 3 bases from V and 0 from J, leaving 12 bases between them. The CDR3 length is 15 residues. CDR3 nucleotide sequence: TGTGCCAGCAGTTTGGGGGACACATTCTCCTACGAGCAGTACTTC. As protein: CASSLGDTFSYEQYF.

This chain links TRBV4-1 with TRBJ1-1; a possible D gene is TRBD1 (6 bases). Trimming left V 1 base short and J 3 bases short, with 15 bases between. Germline CDR1 and CDR2: MGHRA and YSYEKL. CDR3 length: 16 residues. CDR3: CASSQAVTGGDTEAFF. CDR3 coding DNA: TGCGCCAGCAGCCAAGCAGTCACGGGGGGCGACACTGAAGCTTTCTTT.

This clonotype has a count of ten or more. V gene TRBV7-9 combines with J gene TRBJ2-5; D is possibly TRBD2 (5 bases). Germline V lookup: CDR1 SEHNR, CDR2 FQNEAQ (reference sequence). Trimming stripped 5 bases from V and 3 bases from J, with 10 bases between. The CDR3 is made up of 13 amino acids. DNA of the CDR3: TGTGCCAGCAGCCAAGCGGAGAAAGAGACCCAGTACTTC. Its protein is CASSQAEKETQYF.

The genes are TRBV27 and TRBJ2-7, with D perhaps matching TRBD2 (5 bases). The length of the CDR3 is 15 residues. Trimming left V 3 bases short and J 4 bases short, with 16 bases between. The germline CDR1 and CDR2 sequences are MNHEY and SMNVEV (reference sequence). The CDR3 region is CASSFEKEAGYEQYF. CDR3 coding DNA: TGTGCCAGCAGTTTTGAGAAGGAGGCCGGTTACGAGCAGTACTTC.

Only one count was recorded for this clonotype. This may be a read error, as it is one base from a much larger clone. The chain recombines TRBV5-6 with TRBJ1-1; D not certain. The germline V and J ends were trimmed by 0 bases and 6 bases, with 6 bases remaining between them. The CDR3 runs 12 residues. CDR1 SGHDT and CDR2 YYEEEE come from the germline V gene. The DNA of the CDR3 is TGTGCCAGCAGCTTGGGCAGGTCTGAAGCTTTCTTT. It is translated as CASSLGRSEAFF.

This chain connects TRBV12-3 or TRBV12-4 to TRBJ2-7, with TRBD1 matching 9 bases. This CDR3 comprises 16 residues. With V trimmed by 4 bases and J by 2 bases, 9 bases remained unmatched. The CDR3 DNA sequence: TGTGCCAGCAGTTCCCCCCGACAGGGGGGTCCCTACGAGCAGTACTTC. The encoded protein is CASSSPRQGGPYEQYF.

The table lists this clonotype with a few counts. The chain combines TRBV5-4 with TRBJ1-2; 10 bases line up with TRBD1. Germline lookup yields CDR1 SGHNT and CDR2 YYREEE (reference sequence). The CDR3 contains 16 residues. Trimming removed 4 bases from V and 6 bases from J; junction bases left unmatched: 12. The chain's CDR3 is CASSPIGQGVYDGYTF. The CDR3 bases are TGTGCCAGCAGCCCGATAGGACAGGGGGTCTATGATGGCTACACCTTC.

Ten or more counts support this clonotype. The CDR3 loop reads CASSLWLNTEAFF. CDR3 coding DNA: TGTGCCAGCAGTTTATGGCTGAACACTGAAGCTTTCTTT. The chain couples TRBV27 to TRBJ1-1; D is undetermined. The CDR3 sequence is 13 residues long. The V gene's germline CDR1 is MNHEY and CDR2 SMNVEV (reference sequence). Deletions cut 1 base from V and 0 bases from J, with 3 bases between.

The chain carries TRBV27 and TRBJ2-7; 14 bases match TRBD2. The CDR3 has 14 residues. J gave up 6 bases and V 8 bases, and 6 bases lay outside the gene matches. CDR1 is MNHEY, CDR2 SMNVEV, per germline (reference sequence). The CDR3 reads CASGLTSGRVEQYF. As DNA, the CDR3 is TGTGCCAGCGGCCTGACTAGCGGGAGGGTCGAGCAGTACTTC.

CDR3 nucleotides: TGTGCCAGCAGTTTTGGGGGGTCTAGCGGGGGCTCTAGCACAGATACGCAGTATTTT. This gives the protein CASSFGGSSGGSSTDTQYF. The chain links TRBV28 to TRBJ2-3; 10 positions agree with TRBD2. This CDR3 spans 19 amino acids. The germline V gene has CDR1 MDHEN and CDR2 SYDVKM. V was clipped by 3 bases and J by 0 bases; unmatched bases: 12.